One and the same sample provided the 27 T cell receptor beta chains below, sequenced in a study of blood T cell repertoires in COVID-19. Method: immunoSEQ multiplex PCR; TCRdb's copy keeps in-frame clones and lacks some. The data contain more than 150,000 clones, under 85% of them singletons. Material: peripheral blood. All receptors derive from a human donor in a cohort sampled during active COVID-19.

V and J are TRBV11-2 and TRBJ2-7, with D hard to call. The CDR3 is made up of 13 amino acids. V was trimmed by 0 bases and J by 2 bases, leaving 5 bases between them. The V gene's germline CDR1 is SGHAT and CDR2 FQNNGV. The CDR3 DNA reads TGTGCCAGCAGCTTAGATCCGGCCTACGAGCAGTACTTC. Residues: CASSLDPAYEQYF.

The rearrangement uses TRBV29-1 and TRBJ1-1; D is uncertain. The CDR3 sequence is 11 residues long. Between the trimmed V and J ends, which lost 7 bases and 6 bases, there was a span of 12 bases. Germline CDR1 is SQVTM and CDR2 is ANQGSEA. The DNA of the CDR3 is TGCAGCGCTGTACTAGGCTCTGAAGCTTTCTTT. Amino acids: CSAVLGSEAFF.

The chain recombines TRBV7-9 with TRBJ2-7; D possibly corresponds to TRBD2 (7 bases). Germline CDR1 reads SEHNR; CDR2 reads FQNEAQ (reference sequence). The CDR3 contains 16 residues. Trimming took 5 bases from V and 0 from J, leaving 17 bases between them. The CDR3 protein is CASSPPGRGHSYEQYF. The CDR3 DNA sequence: TGTGCCAGCAGCCCACCCGGGCGGGGGCACTCCTACGAGCAGTACTTC.

The chain links TRBV5-4 to TRBJ2-7; TRBD2 is a possible D gene (5 bases). V lost 1 base and J lost 0, with 11 bases in between. The CDR3 is 15 residues long. CDR1 and CDR2 from the germline V gene are SGHNT and YYREEE (reference sequence). Here the CDR3 DNA reads TGTGCCAGCAGCTTGACCGGGAATCCCTCCTACGAGCAGTACTTC. Translated: CASSLTGNPSYEQYF.

The chain recombines TRBV20-1 with TRBJ1-1; D unresolved. Germline V gives CDR1 DFQATT, CDR2 SNEGSKA (reference sequence). Trimming stripped 6 bases from V and 4 bases from J, with 9 bases between. The CDR3 totals 11 residues. CDR3 in DNA: TGCAGTGCCTCCCTCGTCACTGAAGCTTTCTTT. Translated: CSASLVTEAFF.

This clone was observed a single time. The chain uses TRBV19 and TRBJ2-7; 8 positions match TRBD2. Trimming took 3 bases from V and 0 from J; bases not matched to a gene: 10. Germline CDR1 and CDR2: LNHDA and SQIVND (reference sequence). This CDR3 contains 17 residues. The CDR3 nucleotides read TGTGCCAGTAGTATTGGTAGCGGGGCCGACCTCTCCTACGAGCAGTACTTC. It codes for CASSIGSGADLSYEQYF.

V gene TRBV24-1 combines with J gene TRBJ2-7, with D perhaps matching TRBD1 (6 bases). Trimming took off 7 bases at V and 0 bases at J, with 24 bases between the two ends. Per germline, CDR1 KGHDR and CDR2 SFDVKD. CDR3 length equals 18 residues. DNA for the CDR3: TGTGCCACCAGGGTTGGGGACAAGGATAGTTACACCTCCTACGAGCAGTACTTC. Amino acids: CATRVGDKDSYTSYEQYF.

V is TRBV7-8 and J is TRBJ1-1; 9 positions match TRBD1. Unmatched junction bases numbered 3, after V lost 3 bases and J lost 1 base. The CDR3 contains 15 residues. Germline CDR1 is SGHVS and CDR2 is FQNEAQ. The CDR3 spells CASSFRTGENTEAFF. In DNA, the CDR3 is TGTGCCAGCAGCTTCCGGACAGGGGAGAACACTGAAGCTTTCTTT.

The V and J genes are TRBV18 and TRBJ1-2; 7 bases line up with TRBD1. The V gene's germline CDR1 is KGHSH and CDR2 LQKENI. The trim removed 2 bases at V and 11 bases at J, leaving 11 bases unmatched. This CDR3 contains 14 residues. CDR3 region: CASSPNGQVSGYTF. The DNA for the CDR3 is TGTGCCAGCTCACCAAACGGACAGGTAAGTGGTTACACCTTC.

Here the CDR3 reads CASSKGVDQGRLSYEQYF. For the CDR3, the DNA is TGTGCCAGCAGCAAAGGGGTTGACCAGGGCCGGTTATCCTACGAGCAGTACTTC. This rearrangement joins TRBV21-1 to TRBJ2-7; TRBD1 reflects the table's D call only, with no check against the DNA. TRBV21-1 constitutes a pseudogene. This CDR3 contains 18 residues.

The J gene is TRBJ1-2, the V gene TRBV11-2; unclear D gene. V lost 7 bases, J lost 1 base, and 19 bases lay in between. The CDR3 loop spans 16 amino acids. Germline V CDR1 and CDR2: SGHAT, FQNNGV. Here the CDR3 reads CASTKTIGRGNYGYTF. As DNA, the CDR3 is TGTGCCAGCACAAAGACAATCGGGCGGGGTAACTATGGCTACACCTTC.

V and J are TRBV7-3 and TRBJ1-1, with TRBD1 matching 7 bases. The CDR3 covers 13 residues. V lost 5 bases to trimming and J lost 4 bases; unmatched junction nucleotides: 4. Germline-derived CDR1 and CDR2 are SGHTA and FQGTGA. CDR3 residues: CASSAQGGTEAFF. CDR3 DNA sequence: TGTGCCAGCAGCGCCCAGGGGGGCACTGAAGCTTTCTTT.

Turning to this clone: Other nucleotide sequences in the sample specify the same CDR3. The V call is TRBV5-1, the J call TRBJ2-1; 7 bases map to TRBD1. CDR1 is SGHRS and CDR2 is YFSETQ in the germline V gene. CDR3 length equals 15 residues. V shed 0 bases, J shed 0 bases, and the junction held 0 bases outside the gene matches. CDR3: CASSLGQGSYNEQFF. CDR3 in DNA: TGCGCCAGCAGCTTGGGACAGGGCTCCTACAATGAGCAGTTCTTC.

The chain joins TRBV30 to TRBJ2-1, with 8 bases matching TRBD1. Germline V CDR1 and CDR2: GTSNPN, SVGIG (reference sequence). The trim removed 5 bases at V and 4 bases at J, leaving 4 bases unmatched. CDR3 length equals 13 residues. The CDR3 reads CAWDRGPYNEQFF. For the CDR3, the DNA is TGTGCCTGGGACAGGGGCCCTTACAATGAGCAGTTCTTC.

This chain uses TRBV25-1 with TRBJ2-1; a possible D gene is TRBD1 (5 bases). From germline, CDR1 is MGHDK and CDR2 SYGVNS. There are 16 residues in the CDR3. V was cut by 1 base and J by 2 bases, with 12 bases left in between. Here the CDR3 reads CASSEFRGYTYNEQFF. The CDR3 DNA reads TGTGCCAGCAGTGAATTTAGGGGTTATACCTACAATGAGCAGTTCTTC.

The rearrangement links TRBV29-1 to TRBJ2-1, with D maybe TRBD2 (5 bases). This CDR3 is built from 11 residues. The germline V and J ends were trimmed by 3 bases and 8 bases, with 8 bases remaining between them. Germline V gives CDR1 SQVTM, CDR2 ANQGSEA. The CDR3 DNA reads TGCAGCGTTGAGCGGGTCGATGAGCAGTTCTTC. This translates into CSVERVDEQFF.

The V call is TRBV18, the J call TRBJ1-5; TRBD1 matches 9 bases. V lost 6 bases and J lost 5; bases outside the gene matches: 2. This CDR3 has 13 amino acids. Germline CDR1 reads KGHSH; CDR2 reads LQKENI. The CDR3 reads CASSTGGDQPQHF. The CDR3 coding sequence is TGTGCCAGCTCCACAGGGGGCGATCAGCCCCAGCATTTT.

The chain links TRBV19 to TRBJ2-3; 9 bases map to TRBD2. CDR1 and CDR2 from the germline V gene are LNHDA and SQIVND (reference sequence). The CDR3 covers 14 residues. With V trimmed by 7 bases and J by 4 bases, 6 bases remained unmatched. The CDR3 region is CASTAGGPPDTQYF. CDR3 nucleotide sequence: TGTGCCAGTACTGCGGGGGGGCCCCCAGATACGCAGTATTTT.

This clone has a single count. The CDR3 region is CASRKSDNQPQHF. In DNA form, the CDR3 reads TGTGCCAGTAGGAAGTCAGACAATCAGCCCCAGCATTTT. This chain links TRBV19 with TRBJ1-5; no clear D. Trimming cost V 6 bases and J 3 bases, with 9 bases left between them. CDR3 length: 13 residues. Germline V CDR1 and CDR2: LNHDA, SQIVND (reference sequence).

V and J are TRBV6-5 and TRBJ2-7, with D tentatively TRBD2 (6 bases). Germline loops: CDR1 MNHEY, CDR2 SVGAGI. CDR3 length: 15 amino acids. Trimming left V 7 bases short and J 0 bases short, with 16 bases between. CDR3 nucleotide sequence: TGTGCCAGCATGAGGAGGGCCATTAGCTCCTACGAGCAGTACTTC. Translating it yields CASMRRAISSYEQYF.

V is TRBV7-3 and J is TRBJ2-7; D not certain. The V end lost 1 base, the J end lost 0 bases, and 7 bases lay between the germline ends. The CDR3 consists of 14 residues. CDR1 SGHTA and CDR2 FQGTGA come from the germline V gene. The CDR3 is CASSLSHGSYEQYF. The CDR3 bases are TGTGCCAGCAGCTTAAGTCACGGCTCCTACGAGCAGTACTTC.

The chain links TRBV7-2 to TRBJ2-5; no definite D call. In germline, CDR1 is SGHTA, CDR2 FQGNSA. This CDR3 has 13 amino acids. V was clipped by 2 bases and J by 3 bases, with 7 bases between them. CDR3 sequence: CASSLPPKETQYF. The CDR3 nucleotides are TGTGCCAGCAGCTTACCCCCCAAAGAGACCCAGTACTTC. The full variable domain, in which reference TRBV7-2 and TRBJ2-5 provide the parts outside the CDR3, is GAGVSQSPSNKVTEKGKDVELRCDPISGHTALYWYRQSLGQGLEFLIYFQGNSAPDKSGLPSDRFSAERTGGSVSTLTIQRTQQEDSAVYLCASSLPPKETQYFGPGTRLLVL.

The chain is built from TRBV5-1 and TRBJ2-3; TRBD2 matches 7 bases. V shed 4 bases, J shed 2 bases, and the junction held 10 bases outside the gene matches. Germline CDR1 is SGHRS and CDR2 is YFSETQ. The CDR3 totals 16 residues. This CDR3 is CASSRAGSGSTDTQYF. The CDR3 nucleotides are TGCGCCAGCAGCAGGGCGGGTAGCGGGTCCACAGATACGCAGTATTTT.

The chain couples TRBV4-1 to TRBJ2-1; possible D gene TRBD2, 5 bases. Germline lookup yields CDR1 MGHRA and CDR2 YSYEKL. The CDR3 sequence is 15 residues long. V lost 6 bases and J 6 bases, leaving 18 bases between the germline ends. The CDR3 DNA is TGCGCCAGCAGGGGTCTCGCGGACTTTGCCAATGAGCAGTTCTTC. Its protein product is CASRGLADFANEQFF.

The CDR3, as DNA: TGTGCCAGCAGCCAAAGATCGGAGACAGTCTACGAGCAGTACTTC. Translation gives CASSQRSETVYEQYF. The chain couples TRBV3-1 (or the pseudogene TRBV3-2) to TRBJ2-7, with D tentatively TRBD1 (5 bases). Germline CDR1 and CDR2: LGHDT and YNNKEL (reference sequence). The CDR3 runs to 15 residues. Trimming shortened V by 2 bases and J by 3 bases, and 14 bases separated the two germline ends.

This clone was seen once. The chain uses TRBV6-5 and TRBJ2-2, with D possibly TRBD1 on 6 matching bases. The germline V gene encodes CDR1 MNHEY and CDR2 SVGAGI. This CDR3 spans 14 amino acids. V was trimmed by 6 bases and J by 7 bases, leaving 15 bases between them. The CDR3 coding sequence is TGTGCCAGCAGCCCAAATGCAGGGGTCGGGGAGCTGTTTTTT. It translates to CASSPNAGVGELFF.

V gene TRBV7-8 combines with J gene TRBJ2-6; D may be TRBD1 (6 bases). The CDR3 sequence is 17 residues long. CDR1 is SGHVS and CDR2 is FQNEAQ in the germline V gene. V was cut by 1 base and J by 4 bases, with 14 bases left in between. CDR3 in DNA: TGTGCCAGCAGCTTAGAGTTACAGGGTTGGGGGGCCAACGTCCTGACTTTC. Amino acids: CASSLELQGWGANVLTF.